The 12 T cell receptor beta chains in this list originate from one sample, sequenced in a study of post-analysis software for immune sequencing data (dated by TCRdb to the mid-2010s). Library method: PCR. The sequencing machine was an Illumina HiSeq 2500. To reduce PCR and sequencing biases, unique molecular identifiers were incorporated into the TCR beta cDNA libraries. TCRdb reworked the public reads: Q25 trimming with fastp, MiXCR clone assembly, productive beta chains retained. Each entry merges the rows of one CDR3 protein and shows their most common DNA and genes. Across this sample there are roughly 400,000 distinct CDR3 sequences, with about 40% seen only once. The ten largest make up 6.5% to 8% of the sample. Antigen specificity for these receptors is unknown. What the research found in general, with its limitations: Patients showed significantly higher frequencies than controls for roughly five TRBV segments, among them TRBV5-6, TRBV5-1 and TRBV20-1.

Sequenced input: blood. All receptors come from a girl between 2 and 10 years old with multiple sclerosis.

The chain couples TRBV20-1 to TRBJ2-7; 10 bases line up with TRBD1. This CDR3 comprises 17 residues. Germline loops: CDR1 DFQATT, CDR2 SNEGSKA (reference sequence). J was trimmed by 1 base and V by 4 bases; bases with no gene match: 13. The CDR3 is CSATGQGRTSPSYEQYF. The CDR3 nucleotides are TGCAGTGCTACGGGACAGGGGAGGACTAGCCCTTCCTACGAGCAGTACTTC.

The gene calls are TRBV5-1 and TRBJ2-3, with D possibly TRBD2 on 6 matching bases. Trimming took 1 base from V and 6 from J, leaving 15 bases between them. This CDR3 is 15 amino acids long. Germline V lookup: CDR1 SGHRS, CDR2 YFSETQ. The CDR3 region has the DNA TGCGCCAGCAGCTTGTTGGGCGGGGCCCTTGATACGCAGTATTTT. Protein product: CASSLLGGALDTQYF.

This clonotype was picked up a small number of times. The rearrangement links TRBV14 to TRBJ2-1; 8 nucleotides agree with TRBD2. Germline-derived CDR1 and CDR2 are SGHDN and FVKESK. The CDR3 consists of 16 residues. The V segment lost 5 bases and the J segment 7 bases; nucleotides outside the gene matches: 13. DNA for the CDR3: TGTGCCAGCAGCTACCGCTGGGGACTAGGTATGAATGAGCAGTTCTTC. Translation gives CASSYRWGLGMNEQFF.

This clonotype was seen only a few times. The chain employs TRBV29-1 and TRBJ1-1; maybe TRBD1 (6 bases). Germline values: CDR1 SQVTM, CDR2 ANQGSEA. The CDR3 sequence is 17 residues long. V was shortened by 0 bases and J by 7 bases, with 24 bases between the two germline ends. CDR3 amino acids: CSVEDQDQGRLFSEAFF. The DNA of the CDR3 is TGCAGCGTTGAAGATCAAGATCAGGGGCGATTGTTTAGTGAAGCTTTCTTT.

The chain has TRBV6-6 and TRBJ1-4; 9 bases align to TRBD1. CDR3 length: 14 amino acids. The germline V gene encodes CDR1 MNHNY and CDR2 SVGAGI (reference sequence). With 10 bases clipped from V and 4 bases from J, the junction kept 7 bases outside the gene matches. CDR3 DNA: TGTGCCACCGGGACAGGGCCACATAATGAAAAACTGTTTTTT. Translated, it gives CATGTGPHNEKLFF.

The chain uses TRBV18 and TRBJ1-4; possible D gene TRBD1, 5 bases. V was clipped by 6 bases and J by 4 bases, with 9 bases between them. The CDR3 spans 13 residues. Looked up from germline, CDR1 is KGHSH and CDR2 is LQKENI. The CDR3 DNA follows: TGTGCCAGCTCCGAAAGGGGTAATGAAAAACTGTTTTTT. It yields the protein CASSERGNEKLFF.

Only a few counts were recorded for this clonotype. V is TRBV7-9 and J is TRBJ1-1; 8 bases align to TRBD1. The CDR3 extends over 14 amino acids. With V trimmed by 2 bases and J by 4 bases, 3 bases remained unmatched. The V gene's germline CDR1 is SEHNR and CDR2 FQNEAQ (reference sequence). The CDR3 nucleotides are TGTGCCAGCAGCTTACGGACAGGGACCACTGAAGCTTTCTTT. Translation: CASSLRTGTTEAFF. Complete variable domain (other parts from reference TRBV7-9 and TRBJ1-1): DTGVSQNPRHKITKRGQNVTFRCDPISEHNRLYWYRQTLGQGPEFLTYFQNEAQLEKSRLLSDRFSAERPKGSFSTLEIQRTEQGDSAMYLCASSLRTGTTEAFFGQGTRLTVV.

The chain carries TRBV6-2 or TRBV6-3 and TRBJ1-1; D is uncertain. The V and J ends lost 6 bases and 1 base respectively, with 9 bases between them. This CDR3 comprises 13 residues. CDR1 is MNHEY, CDR2 SVGEGT, per germline. CDR3 protein: CASSRPGNTEAFF. For the CDR3, the DNA is TGTGCCAGCAGCCGACCTGGGAACACTGAAGCTTTCTTT.

This rearrangement joins TRBV7-9 to TRBJ2-1, with D maybe TRBD1 (5 bases). The J call is uncertain, as TRBJ2-7 better fits the DNA end. Germline CDR1 reads SEHNR; CDR2 reads FQNEAQ (reference sequence). The CDR3 extends over 18 amino acids. CDR3 nucleotides: TGTGCCAGCAGCGTAGACCCCAGAAGGGCAGGGAAGACCTACGAGCAGTACTTC. Translated, it gives CASSVDPRRAGKTYEQYF.

The genes are TRBV5-1 and TRBJ2-4; unclear D gene. Trimming left V 2 bases short and J 0 bases short, with 9 bases between. The germline V gene has CDR1 SGHRS and CDR2 YFSETQ. CDR3 length equals 15 residues. The DNA of the CDR3 is TGCGCCAGCAGCTTCGACATTCTAGCCAAAAACATTCAGTACTTC. Encoded protein: CASSFDILAKNIQYF.

The rearrangement uses TRBV7-7 and TRBJ2-5; 8 bases align to TRBD1. The CDR3 is 16 amino acids. Germline values: CDR1 SSHAT, CDR2 FNYEAQ (reference sequence). CDR3 bases: TGTGCTGTCATCCCCAATCAGGGGGCGTTCCAAGAGACCCAGTACTTC. Its protein is CAVIPNQGAFQETQYF.

This clonotype was seen many times. The chain combines TRBV7-2 with TRBJ2-3, with TRBD1 identical over 7 bases. The CDR3 has 14 residues. The germline V gene encodes CDR1 SGHTA and CDR2 FQGNSA. The trim removed 1 base at V and 6 bases at J, leaving 4 bases unmatched. CDR3 residues: CASSLGTGTDTQYF. DNA of the CDR3: TGTGCCAGCAGCTTAGGGACAGGTACCGATACGCAGTATTTT. Full variable domain (remainder filled in from reference TRBV7-2 and TRBJ2-3): GAGVSQSPSNKVTEKGKDVELRCDPISGHTALYWYRQSLGQGLEFLIYFQGNSAPDKSGLPSDRFSAERTGGSVSTLTIQRTQQEDSAVYLCASSLGTGTDTQYFGPGTRLTVL.